This TCR beta chain was profiled in a study of early T cells in non-severe SARS-CoV-2 infection. Study background: Unpaired chains resulted from sequencing bulk RNA of unsorted whole blood.

This clonotype was found many times. Its antigen remains unidentified. Findings and limits, study-wide: In VDJdb matching, anti-spike CD8 responses were favored while private and CD4 specificities went missing.

The CDR3 is 17 amino acids. Germline V CDR1 and CDR2: LNHDA, SQIVND (reference sequence). V shed 4 bases, J shed 5 bases, and the junction held 12 bases outside the gene matches. Individual cDNA molecules received unique molecular identifiers during library preparation. Using its own MiXCR run on the 5' RACE reads, TCRdb lists one record per CDR3 protein. The data show under 50,000 distinct CDR3 sequences, roughly 4% seen once. The V and J genes are TRBV19 and TRBJ2-2; 8 nucleotides align to TRBD1. This sequence originates from an adult who was a healthcare worker with PCR-confirmed SARS-CoV-2 infection or an uninfected control (not recorded which). Sequenced sample: whole blood. CDR3 loop: CASSTPKGDRRTGELFF. CDR3 sequence (DNA): TGTGCCAGTAGTACCCCAAAGGGGGACAGGCGAACCGGGGAGCTGTTTTTT.